The sequence of this T cell receptor beta chain was determined in a study of blood T cells in healthy people across ages (dated by TCRdb to the mid-2010s). Regarding the complete study: In model experiments, roughly one uniquely barcoded TCR beta cDNA molecule per two T cells was captured by template switching. Using deep sequencing normalized with unique cDNA molecular identifiers, the study measured how TCR beta repertoire diversity changes with age. Donors were grouped into four age groups: young (average roughly 17 years), middle-aged (under 40), aged (around 60) and long-lived (over 80). To avoid experimental bias, donors of different ages were randomly spread across the sequencing lanes. Using the same blood draw, the study looked at two additional independent replicas of 1 million unique cDNA reads for two donors, one aged 18 to 30 and the other aged 80 or older. The investigation overall reported the following: Because donor CMV infection status was unknown, age-related changes in expanded clonotypes were potentially confounded. The long-lived group showed more naive CD4+ T cells, fewer expanded clones and increased TCR diversity than the aged group, suggesting age selection. Observed TCR beta diversity correlated strongly with the percentage of naive T cells measured by flow cytometry. Estimates of total diversity based on one million sequenced T cells were regarded as lower bounds and as underestimates. Observed TCR beta diversity per million T cells fell roughly linearly with age, and a significant reduction was already apparent by age roughly 41. Bulk unsorted PBMC profiling prevented conclusive comparison of naive and antigen-experienced compartments.

The CDR3 covers 16 residues, taking in both the cysteine and the phenylalanine. The DNA shown is the 48-base CDR3, in frame from base 1. V sheds 3 bases and J sheds 1 base, leaving 14 bases between their ends. The method was 5' RACE. These reads were obtained on an Illumina HiSeq 2500. A second PCR of about 6 to 11 cycles was run with a J-beta primer mix and a sample-barcoded 5' primer. Each TCR beta cDNA molecule received a unique molecular identifier from a template-switch 5' adaptor carrying 12 random nucleotides. At least 2.5 million CDR3-containing paired-end reads were obtained from each sample. The Mint cDNA synthesis kit, primed by a TRBC-specific oligonucleotide, was used to synthesize first-strand cDNA from all RNA. After uracil-DNA glycosylase treatment, a first 18-cycle PCR used universal primers M1SS and BC2_uni_R on all cDNA. The source study handled its data this way. For normalization, 1 million high-quality reads were randomly selected from each sample, with every read carrying a distinct molecular identifier. Reads sharing molecular identifiers were discarded rather than binned into consensus sequences. MiTCR, run with a Q25 quality threshold and the strictest error-elimination algorithm, handled CDR3 identification, clonotype clustering and error correction. Lower-bound total TCR beta diversity was estimated with a nonparametric unseen species model using Euler transformation. The public reads were reanalyzed by TCRdb: fastp trimming at Q25, MiXCR alignment, in-frame beta chains only. For every CDR3 protein sequence, its rows merge into one entry that carries the most common genes and DNA. The V and J calls were not made by the authors but by TCRdb's processing. The sample profile shows about 720,000 distinct CDR3 sequences; roughly 20% of them were found once. The leading ten clones occupy 20% to 25% of the sample.

The donors were some 36 Caucasian individuals from Russia, aged roughly 6 to 95 years, who were systemically healthy. Each donor gave ten milliliters of peripheral blood, drawn into EDTA-treated Vacutainer tubes. PBMCs were isolated by Ficoll-Paque density-gradient centrifugation, with at least 6 million obtained per sample. Total RNA, at least 6 micrograms per sample, was extracted from PBMCs with Trizol reagent. Naive CD45RAhigh/CD27high T cell percentages were measured by flow cytometry on a PBMC aliquot from every donor. The sample holds a few counts of this clonotype. The clone's antigen remains unknown. No base-level quality is on record; no much larger clone is a single base apart.

The receptor comes from a man in his 70s in good health. This chain is built from TRBV12-3 or TRBV12-4 and TRBJ2-3; tentative D gene TRBD2, with 5 bases matching. The specimen sequenced was blood. CDR3 reads: CASSFGLLVGTDTQYF. The DNA reads as follows: TGTGCCAGCAGTTTTGGACTGTTGGTAGGCACAGATACGCAGTATTTT.